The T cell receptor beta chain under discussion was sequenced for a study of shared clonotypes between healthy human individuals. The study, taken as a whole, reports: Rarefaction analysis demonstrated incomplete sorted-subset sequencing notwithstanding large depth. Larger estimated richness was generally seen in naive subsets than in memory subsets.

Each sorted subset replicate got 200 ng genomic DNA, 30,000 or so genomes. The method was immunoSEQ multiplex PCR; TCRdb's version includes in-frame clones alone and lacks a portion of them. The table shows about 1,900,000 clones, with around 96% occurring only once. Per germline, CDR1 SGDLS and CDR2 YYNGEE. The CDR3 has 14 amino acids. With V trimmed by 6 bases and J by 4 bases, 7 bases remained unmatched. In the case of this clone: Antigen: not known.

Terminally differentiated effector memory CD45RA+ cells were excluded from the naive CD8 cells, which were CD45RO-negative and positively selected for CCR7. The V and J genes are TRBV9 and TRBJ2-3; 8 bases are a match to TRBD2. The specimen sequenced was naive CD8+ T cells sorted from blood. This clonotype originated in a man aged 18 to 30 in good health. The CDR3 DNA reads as TGTGCCAGCACCCCTCGGGGGGGCTCAGATACGCAGTATTTT. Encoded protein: CASTPRGGSDTQYF.